This TCR beta chain comes out of a study of identical twins. TCRdb reprocessed the 5' RACE reads with MiXCR, giving one entry per CDR3 protein. This repertoire shows 200,000 to 250,000 distinct CDR3 sequences, under 10% found once; its top ten account for 1.9%. This CDR3 has 13 residues. Trimming pared 2 bases from V and 2 bases from J, leaving 8 bases between. In germline, CDR1 is DFQATT, CDR2 SNEGSKA (reference sequence). These sequences were also reported in another study, on yellow fever vaccine responses in identical twins.

This TCR derives from a woman younger than 35 in good health. The specimen sequenced was memory (CD45RO+) T cells sorted from blood. This chain links TRBV20-1 with TRBJ2-3, with D unclear. CDR3: CSARLPPTDTQYF. DNA for the CDR3: TGCAGTGCTAGACTACCTCCCACAGATACGCAGTATTTT.